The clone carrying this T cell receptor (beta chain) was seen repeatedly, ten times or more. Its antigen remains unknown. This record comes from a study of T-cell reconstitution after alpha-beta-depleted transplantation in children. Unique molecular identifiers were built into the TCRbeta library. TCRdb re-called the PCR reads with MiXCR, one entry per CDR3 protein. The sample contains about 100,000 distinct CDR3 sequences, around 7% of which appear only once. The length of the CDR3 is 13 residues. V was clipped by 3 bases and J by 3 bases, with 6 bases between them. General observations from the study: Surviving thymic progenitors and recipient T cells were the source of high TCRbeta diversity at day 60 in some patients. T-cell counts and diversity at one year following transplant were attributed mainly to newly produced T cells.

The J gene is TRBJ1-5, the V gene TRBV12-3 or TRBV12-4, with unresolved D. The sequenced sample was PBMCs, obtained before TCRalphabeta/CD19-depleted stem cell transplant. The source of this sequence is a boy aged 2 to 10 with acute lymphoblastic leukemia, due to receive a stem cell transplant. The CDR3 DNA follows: TGTGCCAGCAGTTTTAAAGACAATCAGCCCCAGCATTTT. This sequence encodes CASSFKDNQPQHF.